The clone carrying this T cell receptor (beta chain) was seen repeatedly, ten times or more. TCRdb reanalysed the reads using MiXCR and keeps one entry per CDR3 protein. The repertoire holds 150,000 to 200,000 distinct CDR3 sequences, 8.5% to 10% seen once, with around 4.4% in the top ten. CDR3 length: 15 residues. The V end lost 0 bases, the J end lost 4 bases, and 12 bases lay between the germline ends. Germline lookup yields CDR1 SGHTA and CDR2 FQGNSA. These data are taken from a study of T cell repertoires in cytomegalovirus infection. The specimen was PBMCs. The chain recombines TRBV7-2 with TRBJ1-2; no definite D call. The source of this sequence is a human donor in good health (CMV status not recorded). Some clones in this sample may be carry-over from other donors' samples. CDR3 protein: CASSLAVRTLYGYTF. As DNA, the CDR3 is TGTGCCAGCAGCTTAGCTGTACGGACCCTCTATGGCTACACCTTC.